The 9 T cell receptor beta chains presented below share a single source sample, sequenced in a study of cytomegalovirus exposure and HLA in healthy donors. PCR used 60 Vbeta primers and 13 Jbeta primers. The assay was immunoSEQ multiplex PCR, and TCRdb's table has in-frame clones only and misses some. The data contain around 170,000 clones, more than 65% of them seen just once; the ten biggest clones take up roughly 2.5%. Sequenced: PBMCs. All receptors derive from a woman between 25 and 40 years old in good health and CMV-seropositive.

V is TRBV28 and J is TRBJ1-5; D may be TRBD1 (5 bases). Trimming took off 11 bases at V and 7 bases at J, with 18 bases between the two ends. The CDR3 sequence is 13 residues long. Germline CDR1 reads MDHEN; CDR2 reads SYDVKM. CDR3 region: CAYAAGGGQPQHF. The CDR3 DNA reads as TGTGCCTACGCCGCCGGGGGGGGGCAGCCCCAGCATTTT.

This chain uses TRBV2 with TRBJ2-5; TRBD2 aligns across 9 bases. V lost 3 bases and J lost 5; bases outside the gene matches: 13. This CDR3 region has 17 residues. CDR1 is SNHLY and CDR2 is FYNNEI in the germline V gene. The DNA of the CDR3 is TGTGCCAGCAGTGAGATGGGCGGGGGGGCCTCGACGGAGACCCAGTACTTC. Residues: CASSEMGGGASTETQYF. Full variable domain (remainder filled in from reference TRBV2 and TRBJ2-5): EPEVTQTPSHQVTQMGQEVILRCVPISNHLYFYWYRQILGQKVEFLVSFYNNEISEKSEIFDDQFSVERPDGSNFTLKIRSTKLEDSAMYFCASSEMGGGASTETQYFGPGTRLLVL.

The chain recombines TRBV11-2 with TRBJ2-3; TRBD1 matches at 8 bases. Germline values: CDR1 SGHAT, CDR2 FQNNGV. The CDR3 loop spans 15 amino acids. V dropped 3 bases and J dropped 5; count of bases not matched to a gene: 7. CDR3 DNA: TGTGCCAGCAGCTTCCGGGACAGGAGAGTAGATACGCAGTATTTT. Translated: CASSFRDRRVDTQYF.

There are a few counts of this clone. This chain connects TRBV9 to TRBJ2-3; the D gene is possibly TRBD2 (7 bases). With 4 bases removed from V and 3 bases from J, the gap between germline ends came to 18 bases. Germline-derived CDR1 and CDR2 are SGDLS and YYNGEE. This CDR3 spans 16 amino acids. The CDR3 nucleotides read TGTGCCAGCAGCCCCCCCACGGGGGGCGGGACAGATACGCAGTATTTT. It translates to CASSPPTGGGTDTQYF.

In this sample, this clone turned up once. The genes are TRBV10-1 and TRBJ1-1; 9 positions agree with TRBD1. The trim removed 4 bases at V and 11 bases at J, leaving 5 bases unmatched. This CDR3 spans 12 amino acids. From germline, CDR1 is WNHNN and CDR2 SYGVQD (reference sequence). CDR3 sequence: CASSGGQGGAFF. The CDR3 nucleotides read TGCGCCAGCAGTGGGGGACAGGGAGGCGCTTTCTTT.

The CDR3 DNA sequence: TGCGCCAGCAGCCAAGATTGGAATGGGGGACAGGGGGGATATTCACCCCTCCACTTT. Its translation is CASSQDWNGGQGGYSPLHF. The rearrangement uses TRBV4-1 and TRBJ1-6; 11 bases line up with TRBD1. The V gene's germline CDR1 is MGHRA and CDR2 YSYEKL. The ends lost 0 bases at V and 8 bases at J; junction bases unmatched: 12. CDR3 length: 19 residues.

This clone was counted a few times. Other DNA variants within this sample encode the same CDR3. The chain couples TRBV9 to TRBJ2-3, with 13 bases lining up with TRBD2. J gave up 5 bases and V 0 bases, and 6 bases lay outside the gene matches. The germline V gene encodes CDR1 SGDLS and CDR2 YYNGEE. The CDR3 contains 17 residues. The CDR3 reads CASSVEGLAGTRDTQYF. The CDR3 DNA is TGTGCCAGCAGCGTAGAGGGACTAGCGGGGACCAGAGATACGCAGTATTTT.

The genes are TRBV6-6 and TRBJ1-5, with 11 bases fitting TRBD1. The CDR3 covers 14 residues. V lost 6 bases and J lost 6; bases outside the gene matches: 4. The germline V gene encodes CDR1 MNHNY and CDR2 SVGAGI (reference sequence). CDR3 loop: CASSGTGGSQPQHF. Here the CDR3 DNA reads TGTGCCAGCAGCGGGACAGGGGGGAGTCAGCCCCAGCATTTT.

The rearrangement links TRBV6-5 to TRBJ2-1, with 8 nucleotides matching TRBD1. CDR1 MNHEY and CDR2 SVGAGI come from the germline V gene. The junction had 5 bases not matched to a gene; V was cut back by 8 bases and J by 8 bases. The CDR3 is made up of 12 amino acids. CDR3: CASSGGGHEQFF. CDR3 nucleotides: TGTGCCAGCTCAGGGGGCGGGCATGAGCAGTTCTTC.